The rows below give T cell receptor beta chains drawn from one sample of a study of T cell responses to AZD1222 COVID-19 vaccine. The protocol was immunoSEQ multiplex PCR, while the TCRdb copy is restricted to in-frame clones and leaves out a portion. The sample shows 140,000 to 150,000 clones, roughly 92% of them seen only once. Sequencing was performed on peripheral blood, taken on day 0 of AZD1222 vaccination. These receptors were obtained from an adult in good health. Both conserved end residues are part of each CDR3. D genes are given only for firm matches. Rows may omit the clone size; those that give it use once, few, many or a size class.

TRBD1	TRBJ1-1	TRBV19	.	TGTGCCAGTAGTCCCCTAGGGACAGCCCTTGGGCTGGGGGGCGCTTTCTTT	CASSPLGTALGLGGAFF
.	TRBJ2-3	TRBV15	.	TGTGCCACCAGCTCAGGCGACTTTAACACAGATACGCAGTATTTT	CATSSGDFNTDTQYF
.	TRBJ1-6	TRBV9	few	TGTGCCAGCAGCGTTACGTGGGGGGGGTGGTCACCCCTCCACTTT	CASSVTWGGWSPLHF
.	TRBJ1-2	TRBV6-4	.	TGTGCCAGCAGTGGCGAACTCCGAACGTATGGCTACACCTTC	CASSGELRTYGYTF
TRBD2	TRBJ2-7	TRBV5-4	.	TGTGCCAGCAGCCCTCCGGGACTATCGGTCGAGCAGTACTTC	CASSPPGLSVEQYF
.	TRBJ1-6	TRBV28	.	TGTGCCAGCAGTTTCTTGTCACCCTCACCCCTCCACTTT	CASSFLSPSPLHF
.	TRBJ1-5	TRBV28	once	TGTGCCAGCAGCCAACCCGACAGGAGACTGGGCAATCAGCCCCAGCATTTT	CASSQPDRRLGNQPQHF
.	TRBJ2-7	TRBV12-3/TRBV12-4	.	TGTGCCAGCAGTTTGGGCAGAGACTACGAGCAGTACTTC	CASSLGRDYEQYF
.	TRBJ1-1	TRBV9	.	TGTGCCAGCAGCGTAGCTGGGTTCTCGGGGACTGAAGCTTTCTTT	CASSVAGFSGTEAFF
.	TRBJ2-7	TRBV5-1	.	TGCGCCAGCAGCCCTGAGGGAATTGGGGGTTACGAGCAGTACTTC	CASSPEGIGGYEQYF
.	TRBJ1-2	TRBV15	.	TGTGCCACCAGCGGCAATGTTGGAGGAAGGGACTATGGCTACACCTTC	CATSGNVGGRDYGYTF
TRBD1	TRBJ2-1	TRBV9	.	TGTGCCAGCAGCGCTACCGGGACAGGCTCCCAGCAGTTCTTC	CASSATGTGSQQFF